These 22 T cell receptor beta chains were sequenced from one sample in a study of blood T cell repertoires in COVID-19. Profiled with immunoSEQ multiplex PCR; TCRdb holds only in-frame clones, not every one. This table has 300,000 or so clones, around 90% appearing once. The sequenced material came from peripheral blood. The receptors come from an older man with acute or convalescent COVID-19.

J is TRBJ2-5 and V is TRBV7-9; TRBD1 agrees at 9 bases. The CDR3 has 15 residues. Germline V CDR1 and CDR2: SEHNR, FQNEAQ (reference sequence). Trimming took 5 bases from V and 5 from J; bases not matched to a gene: 9. Here the CDR3 DNA reads TGTGCCAGCAGCCGAACCGGGACAGGGTTGGAGACCCAGTACTTC. Translation: CASSRTGTGLETQYF.

V usage is TRBV3-1 (or the pseudogene TRBV3-2) and J usage is TRBJ2-1; D is perhaps TRBD2 (6 bases). Germline loops: CDR1 LGHDT, CDR2 YNNKEL (reference sequence). The CDR3 extends over 13 amino acids. The germline V and J ends were trimmed by 1 base and 9 bases, with 10 bases remaining between them. CDR3 bases: TGTGCCAGCAGCCAAGGGCGGGATGGTGAGCAGTTCTTC. It encodes CASSQGRDGEQFF.

The rearrangement uses TRBV5-1 and TRBJ2-1; 11 bases match TRBD2. The trim removed 4 bases at V and 4 bases at J, leaving 4 bases unmatched. The CDR3 totals 15 residues. Germline V gene sequence: CDR1 SGHRS, CDR2 YFSETQ. CDR3: CASSPTSGAYNEQFF. DNA for the CDR3: TGCGCCAGCAGCCCGACTAGCGGGGCATACAATGAGCAGTTCTTC. Full variable domain (rest looked up from reference TRBV5-1 and TRBJ2-1): KAGVTQTPRYLIKTRGQQVTLSCSPISGHRSVSWYQQTPGQGLQFLFEYFSETQRNKGNFPGRFSGRQFSNSRSEMNVSTLELGDSALYLCASSPTSGAYNEQFFGPGTRLTVL.

For this clone: This CDR3 is also generated by other DNA sequences in the sample. The gene calls are TRBV5-1 and TRBJ1-5; tentative D call: TRBD1 (6 bases). Looked up from germline, CDR1 is SGHRS and CDR2 is YFSETQ. Trimming took off 4 bases at V and 4 bases at J, with 12 bases between the two ends. The CDR3 totals 14 residues. For the CDR3, the DNA is TGCGCCAGCAGCCCCGGACAGTCAAATCAGCCCCAGCATTTT. It is translated as CASSPGQSNQPQHF. Variable domain in full (rest from reference TRBV5-1 and TRBJ1-5): KAGVTQTPRYLIKTRGQQVTLSCSPISGHRSVSWYQQTPGQGLQFLFEYFSETQRNKGNFPGRFSGRQFSNSRSEMNVSTLELGDSALYLCASSPGQSNQPQHFGDGTRLSIL.

The chain carries TRBV5-6 and TRBJ2-5; the D is unclear. The CDR3 length is 12 residues. Germline loops: CDR1 SGHDT, CDR2 YYEEEE. V shed 4 bases and J shed 2 bases, with 6 bases lying between them. The CDR3 reads CASSPLQETQYF. CDR3 sequence (DNA): TGTGCCAGCAGCCCCCTTCAAGAGACCCAGTACTTC.

The V gene is TRBV7-2, the J gene TRBJ2-5; TRBD2 agrees at 11 bases. Germline trimming cut 5 bases from V and 2 bases from J; bases unmatched to any gene: 7. CDR1 is SGHTA and CDR2 is FQGNSA in the germline V gene. The CDR3 sequence is 16 residues long. CDR3 loop: CASSPPGLAAQETQYF. In DNA form, the CDR3 reads TGTGCCAGCAGCCCCCCGGGACTAGCGGCTCAAGAGACCCAGTACTTC.

This chain joins TRBV20-1 and TRBJ1-6; 7 bases align to TRBD1. The CDR3 runs to 13 residues. The germline gives CDR1 DFQATT, CDR2 SNEGSKA (reference sequence). The J segment lost 9 bases and the V segment lost 3 bases, leaving 5 bases of the junction unmatched. The CDR3 region is CSASKGGSSPLHF. CDR3 sequence (DNA): TGCAGTGCTAGTAAAGGGGGCAGTTCACCCCTCCACTTT.

The chain combines TRBV5-1 with TRBJ1-2, with D tentatively TRBD1 (6 bases). The CDR3 loop spans 14 amino acids. Looked up from germline, CDR1 is SGHRS and CDR2 is YFSETQ. The germline V and J ends were trimmed by 5 bases and 11 bases, with 22 bases remaining between them. CDR3 sequence: CASSSMSGGAGYTF. CDR3 sequence (DNA): TGCGCCAGCAGTTCGATGTCGGGGGGCGCGGGGTACACCTTC. Using reference TRBV5-1 and TRBJ1-2 for the parts outside the CDR3, the full variable domain is KAGVTQTPRYLIKTRGQQVTLSCSPISGHRSVSWYQQTPGQGLQFLFEYFSETQRNKGNFPGRFSGRQFSNSRSEMNVSTLELGDSALYLCASSSMSGGAGYTFGSGTRLTVV.

This rearrangement joins TRBV10-3 to TRBJ1-1; the match to TRBD1 covers 8 bases. The CDR3 is 15 residues long. V lost 3 bases, J lost 4 bases, and 7 bases stayed unmatched. Per germline, CDR1 ENHRY and CDR2 SYGVKD. CDR3 sequence reads: CAISDPTGAGTEAFF. The CDR3 nucleotides read TGTGCCATCAGTGATCCGACAGGGGCGGGCACTGAAGCTTTCTTT.

The rearrangement joins TRBV10-1 to TRBJ2-1; TRBD2 is a possible D gene (6 bases). The CDR3 has 17 amino acids. Trimming removed 4 bases from V and 0 bases from J, with 16 bases in between. Germline CDR1 is WNHNN and CDR2 is SYGVQD (reference sequence). The CDR3: CASSGTTGLSSYNEQFF. DNA of the CDR3: TGCGCCAGCAGTGGGACTACCGGACTGAGCTCCTACAATGAGCAGTTCTTC.

The chain is built from TRBV7-2 and TRBJ1-1; 9 nucleotides agree with TRBD1. The V gene end was trimmed by 5 bases and the J gene end by 1 base; junction bases not matched to a gene: 11. Germline V gene sequence: CDR1 SGHTA, CDR2 FQGNSA. CDR3 length equals 17 residues. The CDR3 sequence is CASSAGTGRIGNTEAFF. The DNA for the CDR3 is TGTGCCAGCAGCGCAGGGACAGGGAGGATTGGGAACACTGAAGCTTTCTTT.

This chain connects TRBV5-6 to TRBJ1-4, with D possibly TRBD1 on 6 matching bases. Germline V gives CDR1 SGHDT, CDR2 YYEEEE. This CDR3 comprises 15 residues. Trimming stripped 2 bases from V and 5 bases from J, with 13 bases between. CDR3 protein: CASSFVPGVNEKLFF. The DNA for the CDR3 is TGTGCCAGCAGCTTTGTCCCAGGGGTGAATGAAAAACTGTTTTTT.

In its sample, this clone was seen once. In nucleotides, the CDR3 is TGCGCCAGCAGCGAGCGGGGAGGAGATTCACCCCTCCACTTT. It translates to CASSERGGDSPLHF. The chain carries TRBV4-3 and TRBJ1-6; D not certain. V shed 5 bases and J shed 8 bases, with 13 bases lying between them. The CDR3 totals 14 residues. Germline V gene lookup returns CDR1 LGHNA and CDR2 YSLEER.

The chain uses TRBV7-6 and TRBJ2-2; 10 bases line up with TRBD2. V shed 4 bases and J 2 bases; nucleotides not matched to a gene: 7. Germline V gene lookup returns CDR1 SGHVS and CDR2 FNYEAQ. The CDR3 is made up of 17 amino acids. CDR3 amino acids: CASSSRTSGANTGELFF. DNA for the CDR3: TGTGCCAGCAGCTCGAGAACTAGCGGGGCAAACACCGGGGAGCTGTTTTTT.

J is TRBJ2-5 and V is TRBV5-1; 10 bases are a match to TRBD2. V lost 0 bases and J lost 3; bases outside the gene matches: 5. CDR3 length equals 16 residues. CDR1 is SGHRS and CDR2 is YFSETQ in the germline V gene. The CDR3 region has the DNA TGCGCCAGCAGCTTGGTTAGCGGGGGGAACGAAGAGACCCAGTACTTC. Its translation is CASSLVSGGNEETQYF.

The V and J genes are TRBV7-2 and TRBJ2-2; no clear D. This CDR3 comprises 13 residues. Deletions cut 2 bases from V and 10 bases from J, with 11 bases between. CDR1 is SGHTA, CDR2 FQGNSA, per germline. The CDR3 here is CASSLSRVAELFF. The DNA of the CDR3 is TGTGCCAGCAGCTTAAGCCGGGTAGCGGAGCTGTTTTTT.

The chain is built from TRBV5-1 and TRBJ2-7; 9 nucleotides agree with TRBD1. Trimming removed 4 bases from V and 4 bases from J; junction bases left unmatched: 6. The CDR3 has 14 amino acids. The germline gives CDR1 SGHRS, CDR2 YFSETQ. The CDR3 nucleotides are TGCGCCAGCAGCGGCCCCGGGACAGGGTACGAGCAGTACTTC. As protein: CASSGPGTGYEQYF.

The gene calls are TRBV30 and TRBJ2-7; the D gene is possibly TRBD2 (7 bases). Germline CDR1 reads GTSNPN; CDR2 reads SVGIG (reference sequence). Between the trimmed V and J ends, which lost 2 bases and 6 bases, there was a span of 14 bases. CDR3 length equals 13 residues. CDR3 sequence: CAWSTGLAAEQYF. Written as DNA, the CDR3 is TGTGCCTGGAGTACAGGGCTAGCGGCCGAGCAGTACTTC.

The chain has TRBV2 and TRBJ1-1; D not resolved. V shed 4 bases and J shed 0 bases, with 6 bases lying between them. Germline CDR1 SNHLY, CDR2 FYNNEI. The CDR3 sequence is 13 residues long. The CDR3 DNA reads TGTGCCAGCAGTGCAACAATGAACACTGAAGCTTTCTTT. Translated, it gives CASSATMNTEAFF.

The V gene is TRBV7-2, the J gene TRBJ1-3, with 9 positions matching TRBD1. Germline loops: CDR1 SGHTA, CDR2 FQGNSA. The CDR3 is 15 amino acids. The ends lost 5 bases at V and 9 bases at J; junction bases unmatched: 11. The CDR3 loop is CASSPPDRGSSTIYF. CDR3 sequence (DNA): TGTGCCAGCAGCCCTCCGGACAGGGGAAGTAGCACCATATATTTT.

In this sample, this clone turned up a few times. J is TRBJ1-3 and V is TRBV2; no reliable D call. CDR3 length: 15 residues. V was clipped by 2 bases and J by 0 bases, with 8 bases between them. Germline values: CDR1 SNHLY, CDR2 FYNNEI. CDR3 sequence reads: CASSERRYSGNTIYF. The DNA for the CDR3 is TGTGCCAGCAGTGAAAGGCGGTACTCTGGAAACACCATATATTTT.

The chain uses TRBV10-3 and TRBJ1-2; possibly TRBD1 for D (6 bases). Trimming took off 7 bases at V and 3 bases at J, with 12 bases between the two ends. The germline gives CDR1 ENHRY, CDR2 SYGVKD. CDR3 length equals 13 residues. In DNA form, the CDR3 reads TGTGCCATCAACGGCAGGGGATACTATGGCTACACCTTC. As protein: CAINGRGYYGYTF.